This T cell receptor beta chain was recovered during a study of response to subunit inactivated influenza vaccine. Per the germline V gene, CDR1 is SGHKS and CDR2 is YYEKEE (reference sequence). The CDR3 runs 14 residues. The V end was cut by 0 bases, the J end by 3 bases, with 7 bases between. Notes on the study in general: Each seasonal influenza vaccination, the authors suggested, recruits few new T cells.

This clonotype occurred many times. Its antigen remains unknown. TCRdb called the RT-PCR reads again in MiXCR, with one record for every CDR3 protein. The sample has 500,000 to 750,000 distinct CDR3 sequences; about 15% are singletons. The TCR originated in a man aged 45-60 years who received an inactivated influenza vaccine. The chain couples TRBV5-5 to TRBJ1-5; D uncertain. The sequences come from PBMCs from blood, collected roughly 12 days after vaccination. CDR3 DNA: TGTGCCAGCAGCTTGGGCACAGTCAATCAGCCCCAGCATTTT. This codes for CASSLGTVNQPQHF.